This T cell receptor beta chain was identified in a study of blood T cell repertoires in COVID-19. Study-level information: Sites across the United States, Italy and Spain contributed samples from acute and convalescent COVID-19.

Trimming pared 6 bases from V and 4 bases from J, leaving 10 bases between. CDR3 length: 14 residues. CDR1 MNHEY and CDR2 SMNVEV come from the germline V gene (reference sequence). Original data processing: Cell counts per sample came from amplifying reference gene primers. TCRdb keeps only in-frame clones here, not all; method: immunoSEQ multiplex PCR. The DNA was the basis for D and trimming; V, J and clone size are from that table. The table lists 95,000 to 100,000 clones, 70% to 90% of them singletons. The sequenced material came from peripheral blood. The TCR originated in a woman younger than 45 with acute or convalescent COVID-19. The V gene is TRBV27, the J gene TRBJ1-6; D call uncertain. Here the CDR3 DNA reads TGTGCCAGCAGCCCCCGACAATATAATTCACCCCTCCACTTT. Translation: CASSPRQYNSPLHF.